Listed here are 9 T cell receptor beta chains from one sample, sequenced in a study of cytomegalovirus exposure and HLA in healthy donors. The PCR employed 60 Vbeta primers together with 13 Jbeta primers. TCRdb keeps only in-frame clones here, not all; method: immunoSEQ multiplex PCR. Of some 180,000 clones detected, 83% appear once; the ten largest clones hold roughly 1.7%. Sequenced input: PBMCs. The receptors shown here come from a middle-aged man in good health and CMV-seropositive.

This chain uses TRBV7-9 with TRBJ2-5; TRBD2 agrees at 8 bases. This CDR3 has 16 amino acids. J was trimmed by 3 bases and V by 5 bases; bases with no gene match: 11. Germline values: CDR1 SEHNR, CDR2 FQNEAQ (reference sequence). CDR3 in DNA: TGTGCCAGCAGCCCCCAGAGAGCGGGAGTGGAAGAGACCCAGTACTTC. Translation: CASSPQRAGVEETQYF.

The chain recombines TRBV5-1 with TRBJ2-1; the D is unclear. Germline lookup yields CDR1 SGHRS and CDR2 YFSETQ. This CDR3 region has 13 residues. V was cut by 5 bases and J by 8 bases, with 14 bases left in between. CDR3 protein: CASRKDRTDEQFF. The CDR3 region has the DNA TGCGCCAGCAGAAAAGACCGAACAGATGAGCAGTTCTTC.

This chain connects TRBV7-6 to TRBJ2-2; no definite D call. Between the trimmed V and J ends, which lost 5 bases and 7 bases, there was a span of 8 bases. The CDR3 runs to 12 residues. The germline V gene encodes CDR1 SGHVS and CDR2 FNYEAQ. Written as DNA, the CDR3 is TGTGCCAGCAGCCCCCCGGGCGGGGAGCTGTTTTTT. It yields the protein CASSPPGGELFF.

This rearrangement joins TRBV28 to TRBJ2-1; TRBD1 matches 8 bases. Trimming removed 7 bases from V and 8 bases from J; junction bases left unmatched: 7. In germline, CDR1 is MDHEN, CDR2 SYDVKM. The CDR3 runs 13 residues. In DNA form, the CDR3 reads TGTGCCAGCACTCCCCAGGGGGCGTATGAGCAGTTCTTC. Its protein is CASTPQGAYEQFF.

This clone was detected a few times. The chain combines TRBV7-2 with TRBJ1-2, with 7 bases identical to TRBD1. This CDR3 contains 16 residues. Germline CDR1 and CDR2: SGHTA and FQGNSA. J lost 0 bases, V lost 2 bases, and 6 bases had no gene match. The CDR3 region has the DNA TGTGCCAGCAGCTTAAGTGGCAGGGGGTCTAACTATGGCTACACCTTC. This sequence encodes CASSLSGRGSNYGYTF.

CDR3 sequence: CASSFGGPYEQYF. The CDR3, as DNA: TGTGCCAGCAGTTTTGGAGGGCCCTACGAGCAGTACTTC. The V call is TRBV28, the J call TRBJ2-7; possible D gene TRBD2, 6 bases. CDR1 and CDR2 from the germline V gene are MDHEN and SYDVKM. The CDR3 length is 13 residues. Trimming removed 3 bases from V and 2 bases from J, with 8 bases in between.

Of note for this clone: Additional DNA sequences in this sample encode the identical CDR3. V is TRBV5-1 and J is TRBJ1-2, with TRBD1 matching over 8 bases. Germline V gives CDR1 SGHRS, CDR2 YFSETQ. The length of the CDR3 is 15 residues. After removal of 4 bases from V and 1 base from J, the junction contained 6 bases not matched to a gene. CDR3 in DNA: TGCGCCAGCAGCCCAGGACAGGGAAATAACTATGGCTACACCTTC. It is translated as CASSPGQGNNYGYTF.

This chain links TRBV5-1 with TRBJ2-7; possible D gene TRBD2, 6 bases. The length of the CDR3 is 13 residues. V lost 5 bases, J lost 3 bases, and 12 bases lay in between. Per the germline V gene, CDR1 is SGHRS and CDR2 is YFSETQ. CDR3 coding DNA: TGCGCCAGCAGGGACCCGGGGGACTACGAGCAGTACTTC. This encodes CASRDPGDYEQYF.

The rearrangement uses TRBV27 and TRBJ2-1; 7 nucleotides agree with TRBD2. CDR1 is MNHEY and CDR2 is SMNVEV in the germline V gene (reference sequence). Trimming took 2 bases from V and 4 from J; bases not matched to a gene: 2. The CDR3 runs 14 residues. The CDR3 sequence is CASSLAGVYNEQFF. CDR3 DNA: TGTGCCAGCAGTTTAGCGGGAGTGTACAATGAGCAGTTCTTC.